This T cell receptor (beta chain) was recorded in a study of OX40 agonist ivuxolimab in advanced cancers. Produced via immunoSEQ multiplex PCR; TCRdb's table is partial and in-frame only. The table has about 60,000 clones, 91% seen once. The germline V gene encodes CDR1 SQVTM and CDR2 ANQGSEA. The CDR3 is 13 amino acids. V was pared by 2 bases and J by 6 bases, with 6 bases of the junction left unmatched. V and J are TRBV29-1 and TRBJ1-1, with 7 bases lining up with TRBD1. This TCR was sampled from an adult with an advanced solid tumor such as melanoma, head and neck, liver or kidney cancer. Source: CD4+ or CD8+ T cells sorted from blood, taken in a trial of the OX40 agonist ivuxolimab. CDR3 residues: CSVEQGEGAEAFF. Here the CDR3 DNA reads TGCAGCGTTGAACAGGGGGAGGGGGCTGAAGCTTTCTTT.